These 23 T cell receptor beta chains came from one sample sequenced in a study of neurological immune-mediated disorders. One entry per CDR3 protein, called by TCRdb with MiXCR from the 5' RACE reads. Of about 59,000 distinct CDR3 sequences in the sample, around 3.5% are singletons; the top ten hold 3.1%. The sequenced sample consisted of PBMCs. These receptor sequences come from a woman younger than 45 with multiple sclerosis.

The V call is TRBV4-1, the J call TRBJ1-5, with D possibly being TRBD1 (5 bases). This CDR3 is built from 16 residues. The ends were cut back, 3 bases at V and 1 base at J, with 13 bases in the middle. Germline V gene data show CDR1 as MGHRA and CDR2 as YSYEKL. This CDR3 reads CASSHDPGGSNQPQHF. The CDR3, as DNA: TGCGCCAGCAGCCATGATCCGGGGGGGAGCAATCAGCCCCAGCATTTT.

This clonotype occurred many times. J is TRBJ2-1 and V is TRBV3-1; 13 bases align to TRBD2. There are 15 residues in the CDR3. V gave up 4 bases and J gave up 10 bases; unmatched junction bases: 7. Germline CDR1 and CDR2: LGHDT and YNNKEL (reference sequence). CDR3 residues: CASSPSGLAGVEQFF. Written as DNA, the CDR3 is TGTGCCAGCAGCCCGTCCGGACTAGCGGGAGTCGAGCAGTTCTTC.

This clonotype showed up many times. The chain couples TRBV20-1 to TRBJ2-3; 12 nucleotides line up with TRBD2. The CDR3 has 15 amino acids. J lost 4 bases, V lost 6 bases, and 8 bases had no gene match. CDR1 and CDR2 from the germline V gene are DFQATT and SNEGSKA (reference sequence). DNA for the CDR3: TGCAGTGCCCCCAGACTAGCGGGAGACGCAGATACGCAGTATTTT. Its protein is CSAPRLAGDADTQYF.

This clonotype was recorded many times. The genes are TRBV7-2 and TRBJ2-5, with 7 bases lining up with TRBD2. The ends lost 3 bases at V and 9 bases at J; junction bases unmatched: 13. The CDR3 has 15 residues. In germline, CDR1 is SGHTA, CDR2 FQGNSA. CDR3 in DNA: TGTGCCAGCAGCTTGGGGGGGGAATTAAGAGTGGCCCAGTACTTC. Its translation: CASSLGGELRVAQYF.

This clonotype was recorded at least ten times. The CDR3 spells CASSLSASGELFF. DNA for the CDR3: TGTGCCAGCAGCTTATCCGCTAGCGGGGAGCTGTTTTTT. The chain joins TRBV7-8 to TRBJ2-2, with no clear D. The CDR3 runs to 13 residues. Trimming left V 2 bases short and J 7 bases short, with 8 bases between. Germline V gene data show CDR1 as SGHVS and CDR2 as FQNEAQ.

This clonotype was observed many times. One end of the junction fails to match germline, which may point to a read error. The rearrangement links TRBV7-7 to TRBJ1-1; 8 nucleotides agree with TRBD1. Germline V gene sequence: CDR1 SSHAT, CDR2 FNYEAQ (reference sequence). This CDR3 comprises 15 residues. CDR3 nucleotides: TGTGCTAGCAGCCCCCTTGGACAGGGGAACACTGAAGCTTTCTTT. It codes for CASSPLGQGNTEAFF.

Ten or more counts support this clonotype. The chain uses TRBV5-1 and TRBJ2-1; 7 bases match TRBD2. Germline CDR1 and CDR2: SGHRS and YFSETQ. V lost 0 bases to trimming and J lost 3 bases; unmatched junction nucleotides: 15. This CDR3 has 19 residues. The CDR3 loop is CASSLALPTSVEGYNEQFF. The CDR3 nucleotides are TGCGCCAGCAGCTTGGCGCTACCCACTAGCGTTGAAGGCTACAATGAGCAGTTCTTC.

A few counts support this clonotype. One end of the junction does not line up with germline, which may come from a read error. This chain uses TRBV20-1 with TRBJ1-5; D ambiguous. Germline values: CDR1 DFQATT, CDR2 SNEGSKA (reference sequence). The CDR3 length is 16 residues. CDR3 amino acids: CSARRGVSQPDQPQNF. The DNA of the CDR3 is TGCAGTGCTAGAAGAGGCGTCAGTCAACCCGATCAGCCCCAGAATTTT.

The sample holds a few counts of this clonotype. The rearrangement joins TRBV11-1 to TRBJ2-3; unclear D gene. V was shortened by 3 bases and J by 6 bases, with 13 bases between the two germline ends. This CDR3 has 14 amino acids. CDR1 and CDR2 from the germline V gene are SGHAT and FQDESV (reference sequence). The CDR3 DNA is TGTGCCAGCAGCTTTACCGACCTTTGGGATACGCAGTATTTT. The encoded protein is CASSFTDLWDTQYF. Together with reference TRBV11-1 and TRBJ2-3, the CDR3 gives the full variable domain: EAEVAQSPRYKITEKSQAVAFWCDPISGHATLYWYRQILGQGPELLVQFQDESVVDDSQLPKDRFSAERLKGVDSTLKIQPAELGDSAMYLCASSFTDLWDTQYFGPGTRLTVL.

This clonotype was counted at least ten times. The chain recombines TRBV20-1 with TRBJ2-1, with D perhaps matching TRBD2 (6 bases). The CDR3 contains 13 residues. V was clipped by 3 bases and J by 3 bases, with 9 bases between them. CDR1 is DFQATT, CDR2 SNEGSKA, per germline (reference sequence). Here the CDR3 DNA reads TGCAGTGCTAGCGGGAGAGGCTACAATGAGCAGTTCTTC. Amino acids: CSASGRGYNEQFF.

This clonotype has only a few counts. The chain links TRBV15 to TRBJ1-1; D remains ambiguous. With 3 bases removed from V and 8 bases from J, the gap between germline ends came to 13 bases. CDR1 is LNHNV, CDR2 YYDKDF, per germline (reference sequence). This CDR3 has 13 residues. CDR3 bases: TGTGCCACCAGCAGGGAAAGGAGAGAAGAAGCTTTCTTT. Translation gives CATSRERREEAFF.

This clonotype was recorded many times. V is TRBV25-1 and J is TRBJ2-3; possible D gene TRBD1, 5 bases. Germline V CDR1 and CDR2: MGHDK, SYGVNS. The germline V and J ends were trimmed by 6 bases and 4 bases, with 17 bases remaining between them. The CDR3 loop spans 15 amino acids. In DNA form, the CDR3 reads TGTGCCAGCAGCCACTTCGGACAAGATCCAGATACGCAGTATTTT. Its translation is CASSHFGQDPDTQYF.

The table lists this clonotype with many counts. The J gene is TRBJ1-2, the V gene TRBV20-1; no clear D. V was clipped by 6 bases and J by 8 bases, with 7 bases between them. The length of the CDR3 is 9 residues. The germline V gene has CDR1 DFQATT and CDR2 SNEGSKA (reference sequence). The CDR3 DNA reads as TGCAGTGCCTATCGGGGCTACACCTTC. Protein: CSAYRGYTF.

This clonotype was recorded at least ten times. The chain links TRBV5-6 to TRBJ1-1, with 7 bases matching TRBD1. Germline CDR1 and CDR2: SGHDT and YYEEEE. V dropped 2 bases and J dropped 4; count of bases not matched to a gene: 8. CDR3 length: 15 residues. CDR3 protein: CASSFAWQGGTEAFF. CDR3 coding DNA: TGTGCCAGCAGCTTTGCATGGCAGGGGGGCACTGAAGCTTTCTTT.

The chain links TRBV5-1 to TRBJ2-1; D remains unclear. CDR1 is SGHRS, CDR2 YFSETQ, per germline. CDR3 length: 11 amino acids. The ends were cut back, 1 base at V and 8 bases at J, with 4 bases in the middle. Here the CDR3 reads CASSLSHEQFF. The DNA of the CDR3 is TGCGCCAGCAGCTTGTCTCATGAGCAGTTCTTC.

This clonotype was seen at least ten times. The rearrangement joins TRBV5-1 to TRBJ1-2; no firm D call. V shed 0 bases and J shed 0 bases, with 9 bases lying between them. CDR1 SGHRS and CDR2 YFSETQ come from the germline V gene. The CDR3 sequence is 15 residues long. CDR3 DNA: TGCGCCAGCAGCTTGGTGGCAGGAACTAACTATGGCTACACCTTC. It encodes CASSLVAGTNYGYTF.

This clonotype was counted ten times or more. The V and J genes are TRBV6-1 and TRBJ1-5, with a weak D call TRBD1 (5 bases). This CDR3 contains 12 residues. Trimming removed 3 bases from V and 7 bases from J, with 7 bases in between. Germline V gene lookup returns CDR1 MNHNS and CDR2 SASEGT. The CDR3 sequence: CASSDRAQPQHF. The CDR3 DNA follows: TGTGCCAGCAGTGACAGGGCCCAGCCCCAGCATTTT.

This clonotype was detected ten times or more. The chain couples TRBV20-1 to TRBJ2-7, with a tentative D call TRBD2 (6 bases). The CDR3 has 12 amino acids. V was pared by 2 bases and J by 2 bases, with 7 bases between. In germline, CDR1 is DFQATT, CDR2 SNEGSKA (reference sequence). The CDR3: CSARRLAYEQYF. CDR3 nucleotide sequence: TGCAGTGCTAGAAGACTAGCCTACGAGCAGTACTTC.

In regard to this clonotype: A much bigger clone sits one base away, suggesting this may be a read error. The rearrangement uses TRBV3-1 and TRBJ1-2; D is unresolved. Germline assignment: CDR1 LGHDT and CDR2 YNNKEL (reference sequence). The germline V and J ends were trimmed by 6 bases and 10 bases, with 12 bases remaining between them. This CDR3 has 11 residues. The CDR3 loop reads CASSSPGNYTF. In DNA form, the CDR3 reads TGTGCCAGCAGTAGCCCAGGAAACTACACCTTC.

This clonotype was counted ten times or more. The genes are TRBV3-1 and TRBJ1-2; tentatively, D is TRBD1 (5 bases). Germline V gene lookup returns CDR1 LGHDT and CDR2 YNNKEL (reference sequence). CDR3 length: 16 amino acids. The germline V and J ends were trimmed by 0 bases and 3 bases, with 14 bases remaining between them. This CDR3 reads CASSQDRQGNHYGYTF. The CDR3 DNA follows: TGTGCCAGCAGCCAAGATCGGCAGGGAAACCACTATGGCTACACCTTC.

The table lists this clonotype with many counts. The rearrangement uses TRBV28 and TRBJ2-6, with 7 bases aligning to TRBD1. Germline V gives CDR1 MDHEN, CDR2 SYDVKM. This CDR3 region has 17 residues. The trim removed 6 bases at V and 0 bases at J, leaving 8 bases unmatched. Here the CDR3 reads CASRMGTARSGANVLTF. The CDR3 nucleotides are TGTGCCAGCAGGATGGGGACAGCTCGCTCTGGGGCCAACGTCCTGACTTTC.

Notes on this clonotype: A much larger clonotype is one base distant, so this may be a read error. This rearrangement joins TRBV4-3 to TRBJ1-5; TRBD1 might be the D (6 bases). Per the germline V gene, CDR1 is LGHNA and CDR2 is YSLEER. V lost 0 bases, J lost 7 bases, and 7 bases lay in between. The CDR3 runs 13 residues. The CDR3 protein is CASSQEGGQPQHF. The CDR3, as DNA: TGCGCCAGCAGCCAAGAAGGGGGGCAGCCCCAGCATTTT.

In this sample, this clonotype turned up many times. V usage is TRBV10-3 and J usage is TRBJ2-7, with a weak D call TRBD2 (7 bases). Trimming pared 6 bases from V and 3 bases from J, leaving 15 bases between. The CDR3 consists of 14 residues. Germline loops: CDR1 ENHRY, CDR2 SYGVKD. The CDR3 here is CAISLTGGSYEQYF. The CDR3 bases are TGTGCCATCAGCCTAACGGGGGGCAGCTACGAGCAGTACTTC.